This TCR beta chain was identified in a study of T cell repertoires in cytomegalovirus infection. As for the study in general: Well-studied HLA-B-restricted CMV epitopes were used in the study alongside recently identified HLA-C-restricted ones. Public TCR beta signature analysis indicated the presence of both CMV infection and matching HLA type.

To note about this clonotype: Its antigen is undetermined.

TCRdb fed the reads into MiXCR, producing one record per CDR3 protein. The sample contains roughly 500,000 distinct CDR3 sequences, around 30% of which appear only once. Study-wide points: There were carriers of CMV plus the relevant HLA, and cumulative public TCR beta family frequency identified them.

The CDR3 is made up of 15 amino acids. Per germline, CDR1 MNHEY and CDR2 SMNVEV (reference sequence). Trimming shortened V by 2 bases and J by 3 bases, and 12 bases separated the two germline ends. The sequence came from a human donor in good health (CMV status not recorded). Some clones in this sample may be carry-over from other donors' samples. Sequencing was performed on cultured PBMCs, taken from culture after CMV antigen stimulation. The gene calls are TRBV27 and TRBJ2-3; a weak D match, TRBD1 (5 bases). CDR3 in DNA: TGTGCCAGCAGTTTAAGCAGGGAAGGGACAGATACGCAGTATTTT. Protein: CASSLSREGTDTQYF.